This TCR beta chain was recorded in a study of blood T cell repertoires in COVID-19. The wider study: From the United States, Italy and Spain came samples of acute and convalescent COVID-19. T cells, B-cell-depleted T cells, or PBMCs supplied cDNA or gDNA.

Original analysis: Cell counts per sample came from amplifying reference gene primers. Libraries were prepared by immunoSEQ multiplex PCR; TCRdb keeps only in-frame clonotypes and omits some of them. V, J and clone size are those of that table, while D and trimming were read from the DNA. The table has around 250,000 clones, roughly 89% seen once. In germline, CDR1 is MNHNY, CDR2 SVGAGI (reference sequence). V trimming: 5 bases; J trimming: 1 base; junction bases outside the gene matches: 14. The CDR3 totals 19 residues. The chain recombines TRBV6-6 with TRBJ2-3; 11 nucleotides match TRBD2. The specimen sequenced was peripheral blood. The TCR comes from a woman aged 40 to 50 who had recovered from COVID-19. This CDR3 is CASSPQGTSGLARTDTQYF. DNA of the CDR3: TGTGCCAGCAGTCCACAGGGGACTAGCGGCCTTGCCCGCACAGATACGCAGTATTTT.